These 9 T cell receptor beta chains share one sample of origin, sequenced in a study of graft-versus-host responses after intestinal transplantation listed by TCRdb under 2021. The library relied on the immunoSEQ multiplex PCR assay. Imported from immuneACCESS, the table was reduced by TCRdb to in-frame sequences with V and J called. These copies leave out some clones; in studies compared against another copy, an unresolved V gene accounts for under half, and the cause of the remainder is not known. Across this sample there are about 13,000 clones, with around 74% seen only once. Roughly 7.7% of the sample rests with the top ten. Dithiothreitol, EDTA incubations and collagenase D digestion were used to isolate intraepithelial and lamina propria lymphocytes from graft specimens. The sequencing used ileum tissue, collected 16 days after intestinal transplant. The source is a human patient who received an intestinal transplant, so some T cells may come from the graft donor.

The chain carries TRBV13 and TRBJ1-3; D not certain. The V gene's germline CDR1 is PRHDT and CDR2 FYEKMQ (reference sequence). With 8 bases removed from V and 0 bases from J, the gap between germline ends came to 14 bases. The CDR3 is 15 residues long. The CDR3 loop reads CASAQGRFSGNTIYF. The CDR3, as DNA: TGTGCCAGCGCACAAGGGAGGTTCTCTGGAAACACCATATATTTT.

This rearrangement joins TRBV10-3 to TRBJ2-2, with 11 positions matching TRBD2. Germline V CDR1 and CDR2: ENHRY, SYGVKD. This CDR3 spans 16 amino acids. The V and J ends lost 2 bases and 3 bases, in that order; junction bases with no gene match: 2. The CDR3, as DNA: TGTGCCATCAGTGAGGGACTAGCGGGTTACACCGGGGAGCTGTTTTTT. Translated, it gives CAISEGLAGYTGELFF.

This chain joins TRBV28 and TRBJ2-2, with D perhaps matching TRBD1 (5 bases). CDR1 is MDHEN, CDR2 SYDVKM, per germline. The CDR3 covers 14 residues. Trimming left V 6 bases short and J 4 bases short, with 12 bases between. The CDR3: CASSVTVTTGELFF. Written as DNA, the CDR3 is TGTGCCAGCAGCGTGACAGTTACCACCGGGGAGCTGTTTTTT.

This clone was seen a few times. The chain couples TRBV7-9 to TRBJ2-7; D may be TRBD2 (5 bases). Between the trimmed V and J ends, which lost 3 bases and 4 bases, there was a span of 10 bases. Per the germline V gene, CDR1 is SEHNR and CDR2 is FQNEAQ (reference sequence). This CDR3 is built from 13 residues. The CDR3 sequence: CASSLAGDYEQYF. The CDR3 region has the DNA TGTGCCAGCAGCTTGGCCGGGGATTACGAGCAGTACTTC. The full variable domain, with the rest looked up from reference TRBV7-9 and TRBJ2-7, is DTGVSQNPRHKITKRGQNVTFRCDPISEHNRLYWYRQTLGQGPEFLTYFQNEAQLEKSRLLSDRFSAERPKGSFSTLEIQRTEQGDSAMYLCASSLAGDYEQYFGPGTRLTVT.

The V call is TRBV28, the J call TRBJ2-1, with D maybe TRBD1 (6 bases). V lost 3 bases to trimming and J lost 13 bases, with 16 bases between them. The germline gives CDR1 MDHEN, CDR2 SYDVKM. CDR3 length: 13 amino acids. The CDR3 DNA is TGTGCCAGCAGTTTTTACATACAGGGAGACCAGTTCTTC. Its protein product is CASSFYIQGDQFF.

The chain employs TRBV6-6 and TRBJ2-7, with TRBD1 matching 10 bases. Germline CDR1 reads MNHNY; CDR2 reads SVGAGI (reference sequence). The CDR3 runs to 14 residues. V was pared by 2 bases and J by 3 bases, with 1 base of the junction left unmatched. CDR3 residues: CASSYGQGGYEQYF. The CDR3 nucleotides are TGTGCCAGCAGTTACGGACAGGGGGGCTACGAGCAGTACTTC.

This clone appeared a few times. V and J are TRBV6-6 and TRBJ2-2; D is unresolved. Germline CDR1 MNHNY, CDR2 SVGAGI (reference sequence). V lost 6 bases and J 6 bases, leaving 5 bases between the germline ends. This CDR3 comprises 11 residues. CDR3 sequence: CASRSSGELFF. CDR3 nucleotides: TGTGCCAGCAGATCCTCCGGGGAGCTGTTTTTT.

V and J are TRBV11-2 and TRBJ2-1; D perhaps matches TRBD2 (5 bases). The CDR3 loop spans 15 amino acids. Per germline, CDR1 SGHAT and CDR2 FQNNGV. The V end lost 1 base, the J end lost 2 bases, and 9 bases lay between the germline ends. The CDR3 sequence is CASSLVRRTYNEQFF. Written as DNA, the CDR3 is TGTGCCAGCAGCTTAGTGCGGAGGACCTACAATGAGCAGTTCTTC.

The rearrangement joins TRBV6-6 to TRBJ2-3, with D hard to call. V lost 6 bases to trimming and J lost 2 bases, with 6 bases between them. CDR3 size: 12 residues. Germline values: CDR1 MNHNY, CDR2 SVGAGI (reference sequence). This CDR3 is CASSSLTDTQYF. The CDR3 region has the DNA TGTGCCAGCAGCTCCCTCACAGATACGCAGTATTTT.